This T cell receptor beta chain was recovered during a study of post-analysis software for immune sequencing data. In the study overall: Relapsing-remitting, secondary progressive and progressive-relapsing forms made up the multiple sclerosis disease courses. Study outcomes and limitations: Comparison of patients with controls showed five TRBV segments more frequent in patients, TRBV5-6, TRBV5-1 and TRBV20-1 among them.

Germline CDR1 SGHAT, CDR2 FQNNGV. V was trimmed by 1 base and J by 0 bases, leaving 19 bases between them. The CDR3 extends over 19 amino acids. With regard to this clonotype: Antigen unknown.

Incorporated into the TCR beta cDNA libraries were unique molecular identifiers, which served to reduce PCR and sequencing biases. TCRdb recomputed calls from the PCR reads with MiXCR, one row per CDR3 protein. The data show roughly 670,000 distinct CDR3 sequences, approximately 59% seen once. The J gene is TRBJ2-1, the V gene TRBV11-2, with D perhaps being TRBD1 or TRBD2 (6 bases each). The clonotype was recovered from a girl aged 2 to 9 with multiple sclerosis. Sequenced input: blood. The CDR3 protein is CASSLGQGRRGFSYNEQFF. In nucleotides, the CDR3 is TGTGCCAGCAGCTTAGGCCAGGGACGGAGGGGGTTCTCCTACAATGAGCAGTTCTTC.